This is a list of T cell receptor beta chains from one sample in a study of cytomegalovirus exposure and HLA in healthy donors. Using immunoSEQ multiplex PCR, the repertoire was profiled, and TCRdb retains in-frame clones only, with some absent. Among 60,000 to 65,000 clones, approximately 87% were seen once, and the ten largest hold less than 1.5%. The sample consisted of PBMCs. These receptor sequences come from a man aged 18-30 years in good health and CMV-seronegative. Both conserved end residues are part of each CDR3. The D gene is left open where the match is weak. Clone sizes are given selectively: once, few, many, or a class where the clone is expanded.

d_call: TRBD2
j_call: TRBJ2-1
clone_size: NA
v_call: TRBV29-1
cdr3_nt: TGCAGCGTTGAAGATCTATCTAGCGGGGGTAATGAGCAGTTCTTC
cdr3_aa: CSVEDLSSGGNEQFF

d_call: NA
j_call: TRBJ2-2
clone_size: NA
v_call: TRBV4-1
cdr3_nt: TGCGCCAGCAGCCAACAACTAGCCGATGGGGAGCTGTTTTTT
cdr3_aa: CASSQQLADGELFF

d_call: NA
j_call: TRBJ2-4
clone_size: few
v_call: TRBV5-1
cdr3_nt: TGCGCCAGCAGCTTAGGGGGGGCCGGCAAAAACATTCAGTACTTC
cdr3_aa: CASSLGGAGKNIQYF

d_call: NA
j_call: TRBJ1-6
clone_size: NA
v_call: TRBV11-3
cdr3_nt: TGTGCCAGCAGCTTAGATTCTTCCTCACCCCTCCACTTT
cdr3_aa: CASSLDSSSPLHF

d_call: TRBD1
j_call: TRBJ2-3
clone_size: NA
v_call: TRBV19
cdr3_nt: TGTGCCAGTAGGACAGGGATGACAGATACGCAGTATTTT
cdr3_aa: CASRTGMTDTQYF

d_call: NA
j_call: TRBJ1-5
clone_size: few
v_call: TRBV28
cdr3_nt: TGTGCCAGCTCCCTTGGGGGCAGGGGCACCAATCAGCCCCAGCATTTT
cdr3_aa: CASSLGGRGTNQPQHF

d_call: NA
j_call: TRBJ1-3
clone_size: NA
v_call: TRBV6-5
cdr3_nt: TGTGCCAGCAGTACCCGACACATCTCTGGAAACACCATATATTTT
cdr3_aa: CASSTRHISGNTIYF

d_call: NA
j_call: TRBJ1-4
clone_size: NA
v_call: TRBV14
cdr3_nt: TGTGCCAGCAGCCGGACGGGGGGGACTAATGAAAAACTGTTTTTT
cdr3_aa: CASSRTGGTNEKLFF

d_call: TRBD2
j_call: TRBJ2-3
clone_size: NA
v_call: TRBV5-4
cdr3_nt: TGTGCCAGCAGCTTGGGCGGGGGGGAAGATACGCAGTATTTT
cdr3_aa: CASSLGGGEDTQYF

d_call: TRBD2
j_call: TRBJ2-7
clone_size: NA
v_call: TRBV6-1
cdr3_nt: TGTGCCAGCATCTTGACAGCGGGGTCCTACGAGCAGTACTTC
cdr3_aa: CASILTAGSYEQYF

d_call: NA
j_call: TRBJ2-5
clone_size: NA
v_call: TRBV29-1
cdr3_nt: TGCAGCGTTAGATACTTGGACACTGGAGAGACCCAGTACTTC
cdr3_aa: CSVRYLDTGETQYF

d_call: NA
j_call: TRBJ1-5
clone_size: few
v_call: TRBV5-1
cdr3_nt: TGCGCCAGCAGCCGCGACGAAGGGGGACCCAATCAGCCCCAGCATTTT
cdr3_aa: CASSRDEGGPNQPQHF

d_call: NA
j_call: TRBJ2-1
clone_size: NA
v_call: TRBV6-5
cdr3_nt: TGTGCCAGCAGGCAGGGGCCAGGGAATGAGCAGTTCTTC
cdr3_aa: CASRQGPGNEQFF

d_call: NA
j_call: TRBJ2-3
clone_size: NA
v_call: TRBV7-9
cdr3_nt: TGTGCCAGCAAACTCGAGGCAGGGACAGATACGCAGTATTTT
cdr3_aa: CASKLEAGTDTQYF

d_call: NA
j_call: TRBJ1-2
clone_size: NA
v_call: TRBV28
cdr3_nt: TGTGCCAGCAGTGGTCATGACAGGCTCTCCTTC
cdr3_aa: CASSGHDRLSF

d_call: TRBD1
j_call: TRBJ2-7
clone_size: NA
v_call: TRBV7-2
cdr3_nt: TGTGCCAGCAGCTTATCGACAGGGCTGGACGAGCAGTACTTC
cdr3_aa: CASSLSTGLDEQYF

d_call: TRBD1
j_call: TRBJ1-1
clone_size: once
v_call: TRBV6-4
cdr3_nt: TGTGCCAGCAGTGACCAGGGGGCGAACACTGAAGCTTTCTTT
cdr3_aa: CASSDQGANTEAFF

d_call: NA
j_call: TRBJ1-1
clone_size: NA
v_call: TRBV30
cdr3_nt: TGTGCCTCCTCTTGGCAGGGTCTCACTGAAGCTTTCTTT
cdr3_aa: CASSWQGLTEAFF

d_call: TRBD1
j_call: TRBJ1-6
clone_size: NA
v_call: TRBV30
cdr3_nt: TGTGCCTGGACTTCGGGCCTAAGACAGGGTCTATCAACCCACTATAATTCACCCCTCCACTTT
cdr3_aa: CAWTSGLRQGLSTHYNSPLHF

d_call: TRBD1
j_call: TRBJ1-5
clone_size: NA
v_call: TRBV30
cdr3_nt: TGTGCCTGGGCTACAGGGGCCGATCAGCCCCAGCATTTT
cdr3_aa: CAWATGADQPQHF

d_call: TRBD1
j_call: TRBJ2-7
clone_size: NA
v_call: TRBV6-1
cdr3_nt: TGTGCCAGCAGCTTACTGGACAGGGACTACGAGCAGTACTTC
cdr3_aa: CASSLLDRDYEQYF

d_call: TRBD2
j_call: TRBJ2-5
clone_size: NA
v_call: TRBV30
cdr3_nt: TGTGCCTGGAGTTACGGTCTAGCGGGGGGGAAATCAGAGACCCAGTACTTC
cdr3_aa: CAWSYGLAGGKSETQYF

d_call: TRBD1
j_call: TRBJ2-7
clone_size: NA
v_call: TRBV25-1
cdr3_nt: TGTGCCAGCAGTGCCACCGGACAGGGACAAAACGAGCAGTACTTC
cdr3_aa: CASSATGQGQNEQYF

d_call: NA
j_call: TRBJ1-4
clone_size: once
v_call: TRBV11-2
cdr3_nt: TGTGCCAGCAGCTTAGGGGGGCCCTATGAAAAACTGTTTTTT
cdr3_aa: CASSLGGPYEKLFF

d_call: NA
j_call: TRBJ2-7
clone_size: NA
v_call: TRBV9
cdr3_nt: TGTGCCAGCAGCGCAACAGGGTCCTACGAGCAGTACTTC
cdr3_aa: CASSATGSYEQYF

d_call: NA
j_call: TRBJ2-3
clone_size: NA
v_call: TRBV25-1
cdr3_nt: TGTGCCAGCAGTGTGGACTTGAACACAGATACGCAGTATTTT
cdr3_aa: CASSVDLNTDTQYF

d_call: NA
j_call: TRBJ1-2
clone_size: NA
v_call: TRBV6-5
cdr3_nt: TGTGCCAGCAGTCCTATGCGGTATGGCTACACCTTC
cdr3_aa: CASSPMRYGYTF

d_call: NA
j_call: TRBJ2-6
clone_size: NA
v_call: TRBV9
cdr3_nt: TGTGCCAGCAGCGTATCAAGCACTGGGGCCAACGTCCTGACTTTC
cdr3_aa: CASSVSSTGANVLTF

d_call: TRBD2
j_call: TRBJ2-1
clone_size: NA
v_call: TRBV10-3
cdr3_nt: TGTGCCATCAGGACCGGGACTAGCGGCCACAATGAGCAGTTCTTC
cdr3_aa: CAIRTGTSGHNEQFF

d_call: TRBD1
j_call: TRBJ2-7
clone_size: NA
v_call: TRBV15
cdr3_nt: TGTGCCACCAGCAGAGGGGGACAGTCCTACGAGCAGTACTTC
cdr3_aa: CATSRGGQSYEQYF

d_call: NA
j_call: TRBJ1-1
clone_size: NA
v_call: TRBV5-4
cdr3_nt: TGTGCCAGCAGCTTGATAGAGGCCGCTGAAGCTTTCTTT
cdr3_aa: CASSLIEAAEAFF

d_call: NA
j_call: TRBJ1-3
clone_size: few
v_call: TRBV29-1
cdr3_nt: TGCAGCGTTGAAGACAGGGTGAATGGAAACACCATATATTTT
cdr3_aa: CSVEDRVNGNTIYF

d_call: NA
j_call: TRBJ2-7
clone_size: NA
v_call: TRBV5-1
cdr3_nt: TGCGCCAGCAGCTCACAACCCACCTACGAGCAGTACTTC
cdr3_aa: CASSSQPTYEQYF

d_call: TRBD1
j_call: TRBJ1-1
clone_size: few
v_call: TRBV2
cdr3_nt: TGTGCCAGCAGTGACCTGACAGGGGGATTGATGAACACTGAAGCTTTCTTT
cdr3_aa: CASSDLTGGLMNTEAFF

d_call: NA
j_call: TRBJ1-2
clone_size: NA
v_call: TRBV28
cdr3_nt: TGTGCCAGCAGTCCCGGGACTTTCGTCGAGGGCTACACCTTC
cdr3_aa: CASSPGTFVEGYTF

d_call: NA
j_call: TRBJ1-1
clone_size: once
v_call: TRBV10-1
cdr3_nt: TGCGCCAGCAGTCCGGGGGGGGTTCGGACTGAAGCTTTCTTT
cdr3_aa: CASSPGGVRTEAFF

d_call: NA
j_call: TRBJ2-2
clone_size: few
v_call: TRBV6-1
cdr3_nt: TGTGCCAGCAAGGCAGGCCCGAACACCGGGGAGCTGTTTTTT
cdr3_aa: CASKAGPNTGELFF

d_call: TRBD1
j_call: TRBJ1-4
clone_size: NA
v_call: TRBV27
cdr3_nt: TGTGCCAGCAGTTTCGGCAGGGGGACTGAAAAACTGTTTTTT
cdr3_aa: CASSFGRGTEKLFF

d_call: TRBD1
j_call: TRBJ2-7
clone_size: once
v_call: TRBV9
cdr3_nt: TGTGCCAGCAGCGGACAGGGTTCCGAGCAGTACTTC
cdr3_aa: CASSGQGSEQYF

d_call: NA
j_call: TRBJ1-1
clone_size: once
v_call: TRBV28
cdr3_nt: TGTGCCAGCCGGACTAAGAACACTGAAGCTTTCTTT
cdr3_aa: CASRTKNTEAFF

d_call: TRBD2
j_call: TRBJ2-1
clone_size: once
v_call: TRBV7-3
cdr3_nt: TGTGCCAGCAGCTTTAGCCTAGCGGGCAACAATGAGCAGTTCTTC
cdr3_aa: CASSFSLAGNNEQFF

d_call: NA
j_call: TRBJ2-5
clone_size: NA
v_call: TRBV5-1
cdr3_nt: TGCGCCAGCAGCCCCTCTCGGGGGTTAGGGGAGACCCAGTACTTC
cdr3_aa: CASSPSRGLGETQYF

d_call: TRBD1
j_call: TRBJ1-6
clone_size: NA
v_call: TRBV25-1
cdr3_nt: TGTGCCAGCAGTGGAGGTTACAGGGGTTCACCCCTCCACTTT
cdr3_aa: CASSGGYRGSPLHF

d_call: NA
j_call: TRBJ2-7
clone_size: NA
v_call: TRBV28
cdr3_nt: TGTGCCAGCAAGCCCCTAGGACCCGGAGGCCACGAGCAGTACTTC
cdr3_aa: CASKPLGPGGHEQYF

d_call: NA
j_call: TRBJ1-4
clone_size: NA
v_call: TRBV4-1
cdr3_nt: TGCGCCAGCAGCCAAGATTGGTTCGGTGCAACTAATGAAAAACTGTTTTTT
cdr3_aa: CASSQDWFGATNEKLFF